This TCR beta chain is drawn from a study of blood T cell repertoires in COVID-19. For the study at large: Samples taken during acute and convalescent COVID-19 were collected in the United States, Italy and Spain.

Trimming removed 1 base at V and 0 bases at J, with 11 bases between. CDR1 SGHKS and CDR2 YYEKEE come from the germline V gene (reference sequence). The length of the CDR3 is 15 residues. The study drew participants aged 18 to 89 years from some 23 US areas. Clinical history reported by participants formed the basis on which cohorts were assigned. As handled by the study authors: Amplification of reference gene primers was used by the study to estimate nucleated cell counts. Clones were sequenced by immunoSEQ multiplex PCR, and TCRdb holds only the in-frame ones, with some missing. V, J and clone size are those of that table, while D and trimming were read from the DNA. Here the sample spans 150,000 to 200,000 clones, approximately 88% being singletons.

Sequenced sample: PBMCs or T cells enriched from blood (not recorded which). The clonotype originates from an older woman who had recovered from COVID-19. The chain combines TRBV5-5 with TRBJ2-7, with D unresolved. The CDR3 sequence: CASSLRMESSYEQYF. DNA of the CDR3: TGTGCCAGCAGCTTGAGGATGGAGAGCTCCTACGAGCAGTACTTC. The entire variable domain, with the rest obtained from reference TRBV5-5 and TRBJ2-7, is as follows: DAGVTQSPTHLIKTRGQQVTLRCSPISGHKSVSWYQQVLGQGPQFIFQYYEKEERGRGNFPDRFSARQFPNYSSELNVNALLLGDSALYLCASSLRMESSYEQYFGPGTRLTVT.